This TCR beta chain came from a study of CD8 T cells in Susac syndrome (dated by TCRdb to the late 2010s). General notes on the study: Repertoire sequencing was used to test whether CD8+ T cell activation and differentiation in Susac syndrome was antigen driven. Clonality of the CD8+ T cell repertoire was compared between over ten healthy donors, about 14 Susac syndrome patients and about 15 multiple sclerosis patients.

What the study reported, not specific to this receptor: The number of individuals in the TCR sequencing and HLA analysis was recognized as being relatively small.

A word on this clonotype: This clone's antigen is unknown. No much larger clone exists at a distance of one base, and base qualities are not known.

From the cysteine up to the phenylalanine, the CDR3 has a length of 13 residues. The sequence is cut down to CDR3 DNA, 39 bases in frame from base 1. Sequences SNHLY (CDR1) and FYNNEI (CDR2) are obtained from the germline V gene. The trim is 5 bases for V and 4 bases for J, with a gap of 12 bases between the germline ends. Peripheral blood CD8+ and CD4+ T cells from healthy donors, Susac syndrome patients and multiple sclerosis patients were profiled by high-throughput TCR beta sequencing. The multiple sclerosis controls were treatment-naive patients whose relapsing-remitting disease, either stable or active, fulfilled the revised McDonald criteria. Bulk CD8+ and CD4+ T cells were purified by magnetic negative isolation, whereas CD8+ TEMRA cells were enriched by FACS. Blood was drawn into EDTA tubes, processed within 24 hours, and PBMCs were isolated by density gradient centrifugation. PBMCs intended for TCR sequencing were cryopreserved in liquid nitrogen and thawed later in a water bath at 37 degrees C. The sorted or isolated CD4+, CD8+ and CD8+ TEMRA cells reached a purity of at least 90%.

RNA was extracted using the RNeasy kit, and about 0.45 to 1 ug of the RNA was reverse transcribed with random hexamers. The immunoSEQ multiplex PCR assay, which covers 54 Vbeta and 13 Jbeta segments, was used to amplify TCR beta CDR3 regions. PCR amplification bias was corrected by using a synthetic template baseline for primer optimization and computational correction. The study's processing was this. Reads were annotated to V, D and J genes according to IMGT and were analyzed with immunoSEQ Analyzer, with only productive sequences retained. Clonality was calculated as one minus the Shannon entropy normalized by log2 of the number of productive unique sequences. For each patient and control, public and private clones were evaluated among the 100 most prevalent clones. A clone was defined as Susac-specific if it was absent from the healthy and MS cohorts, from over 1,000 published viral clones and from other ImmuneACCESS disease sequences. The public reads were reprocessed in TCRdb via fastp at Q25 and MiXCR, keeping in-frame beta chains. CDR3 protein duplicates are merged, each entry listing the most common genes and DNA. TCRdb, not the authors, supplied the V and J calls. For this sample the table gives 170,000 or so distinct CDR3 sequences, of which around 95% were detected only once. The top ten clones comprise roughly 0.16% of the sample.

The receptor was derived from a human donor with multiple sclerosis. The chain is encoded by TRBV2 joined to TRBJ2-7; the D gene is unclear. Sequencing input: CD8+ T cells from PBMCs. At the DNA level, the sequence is TGTGCCAGCAGTACCCGACCTGAATACGAGCAGTACTTC. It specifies CASSTRPEYEQYF. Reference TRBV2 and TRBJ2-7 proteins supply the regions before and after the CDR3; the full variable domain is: EPEVTQTPSHQVTQMGQEVILRCVPISNHLYFYWYRQILGQKVEFLVSFYNNEISEKSEIFDDQFSVERPDGSNFTLKIRSTKLEDSAMYFCASSTRPEYEQYFGPGTRLTVT.